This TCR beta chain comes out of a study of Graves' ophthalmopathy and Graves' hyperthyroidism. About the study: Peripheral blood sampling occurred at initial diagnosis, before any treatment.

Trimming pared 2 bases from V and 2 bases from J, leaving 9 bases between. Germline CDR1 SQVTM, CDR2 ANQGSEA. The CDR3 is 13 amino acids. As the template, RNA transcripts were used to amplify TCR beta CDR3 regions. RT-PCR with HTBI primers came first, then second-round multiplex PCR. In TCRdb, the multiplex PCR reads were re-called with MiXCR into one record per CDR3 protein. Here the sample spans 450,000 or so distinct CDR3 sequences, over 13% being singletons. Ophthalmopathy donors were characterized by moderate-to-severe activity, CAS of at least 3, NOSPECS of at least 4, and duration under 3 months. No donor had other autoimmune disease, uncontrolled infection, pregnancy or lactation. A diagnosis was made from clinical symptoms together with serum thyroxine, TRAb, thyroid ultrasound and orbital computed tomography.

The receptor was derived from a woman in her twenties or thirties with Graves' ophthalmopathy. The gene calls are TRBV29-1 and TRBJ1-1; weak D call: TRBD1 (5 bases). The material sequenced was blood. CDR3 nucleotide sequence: TGCAGCGTTGAACGACAGCGTAACACTGAAGCTTTCTTT. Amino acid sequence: CSVERQRNTEAFF.